The 29 T cell receptor beta chains below come from one sample, sequenced in a study of T cell responses to AZD1222 COVID-19 vaccine. The repertoire was sequenced with immunoSEQ multiplex PCR; TCRdb's copy has only in-frame clones and lacks some. The sample records 95,000 to 150,000 clones, roughly 84% being singletons. The sample here was peripheral blood, taken on day 0 of AZD1222 vaccination. These receptors originate from an adult in good health.

The CDR3 region is CASSFTYVDRGPSTDTQYF. The CDR3 DNA sequence: TGTGCCAGCAGTTTTACCTACGTAGACAGGGGCCCAAGCACAGATACGCAGTATTTT. The chain carries TRBV6-2 or TRBV6-3 and TRBJ2-3; 8 positions match TRBD1. Germline V gene data show CDR1 as MNHEY and CDR2 as SVGEGT. The CDR3 consists of 19 residues. V trimming: 4 bases; J trimming: 0 bases; junction bases outside the gene matches: 15.

The chain links TRBV3-1 (or the pseudogene TRBV3-2) to TRBJ2-5; a possible D gene is TRBD1 (7 bases). V lost 4 bases to trimming and J lost 3 bases, with 15 bases between them. There are 15 residues in the CDR3. Germline V gene sequence: CDR1 LGHDT, CDR2 YNNKEL (reference sequence). The CDR3 DNA reads TGTGCCAGCAGCCTTCCGCCAGGGGGGAAAGAGACCCAGTACTTC. Translation: CASSLPPGGKETQYF.

The chain uses TRBV6-1 and TRBJ2-5; TRBD1 matches 8 bases. From germline, CDR1 is MNHNS and CDR2 SASEGT. The ends lost 2 bases at V and 1 base at J; junction bases unmatched: 3. The CDR3 has 15 residues. In DNA, the CDR3 is TGTGCCAGCAGTGAAACTACAGGGGGCCAAGAGACCCAGTACTTC. The encoded protein is CASSETTGGQETQYF.

With respect to this clone: One end of the junction varies from germline; a read error may be responsible. Within the sample, other DNA sequences also encode this same CDR3. V usage is TRBV11-2 and J usage is TRBJ2-5, with D maybe TRBD1 (7 bases). Germline CDR1 reads SGHAT; CDR2 reads FQNNGV. This CDR3 contains 15 residues. In DNA form, the CDR3 reads TGTGCCAGCAGCTTAGGGAGGGGGCGCCAAGAGACCCAATACTTC. This codes for CASSLGRGRQETQYF.

This clone was counted a few times. The V call is TRBV7-9, the J call TRBJ2-7, with 8 bases matching TRBD2. Looked up from germline, CDR1 is SEHNR and CDR2 is FQNEAQ (reference sequence). V shed 2 bases, J shed 5 bases, and the junction held 2 bases outside the gene matches. The CDR3 runs 13 residues. CDR3 loop: CASSLRGGNEQYF. In DNA form, the CDR3 reads TGTGCCAGCAGCTTACGGGGGGGTAACGAGCAGTACTTC.

The chain has TRBV29-1 and TRBJ1-5; TRBD1 might be the D (5 bases). Germline V gene sequence: CDR1 SQVTM, CDR2 ANQGSEA. Trimming took 4 bases from V and 7 from J, leaving 14 bases between them. The CDR3 contains 13 residues. DNA for the CDR3: TGCAGCGTTGCCGGGGACCCCACCCAGCCCCAGCATTTT. It yields the protein CSVAGDPTQPQHF.

The V gene is TRBV6-2 or TRBV6-3, the J gene TRBJ1-3, with 8 bases lining up with TRBD1. The CDR3 length is 19 residues. V shed 2 bases and J 0 bases; nucleotides not matched to a gene: 12. Germline lookup yields CDR1 MNHEY and CDR2 SVGEGT. The CDR3: CASSYQGTGKWFSGNTIYF. CDR3 nucleotides: TGTGCCAGCAGTTACCAGGGGACAGGTAAGTGGTTCTCTGGAAACACCATATATTTT.

The rearrangement links TRBV5-5 to TRBJ2-3; 7 nucleotides line up with TRBD1. Germline assignment: CDR1 SGHKS and CDR2 YYEKEE (reference sequence). CDR3 length: 15 residues. V was pared by 2 bases and J by 3 bases, with 6 bases of the junction left unmatched. The CDR3 is CASSFDRAVTDTQYF. CDR3 DNA: TGTGCCAGCAGCTTTGACAGGGCCGTGACAGATACGCAGTATTTT.

The chain uses TRBV19 and TRBJ1-2; no reliable D call. The CDR3 consists of 15 residues. Germline CDR1 and CDR2: LNHDA and SQIVND (reference sequence). The germline V and J ends were trimmed by 2 bases and 3 bases, with 13 bases remaining between them. The CDR3: CASSIFPSADYGYTF. In DNA, the CDR3 is TGTGCCAGTAGTATATTCCCGTCAGCGGACTATGGCTACACCTTC. The variable domain in full, completed from reference TRBV19 and TRBJ1-2, reads DGGITQSPKYLFRKEGQNVTLSCEQNLNHDAMYWYRQDPGQGLRLIYYSQIVNDFQKGDIAEGYSVSREKKESFPLTVTSAQKNPTAFYLCASSIFPSADYGYTFGSGTRLTVV.

J is TRBJ2-7 and V is TRBV4-1, with no clear D. This CDR3 is 13 amino acids long. The V end lost 5 bases, the J end lost 6 bases, and 14 bases lay between the germline ends. Germline V CDR1 and CDR2: MGHRA, YSYEKL. CDR3 DNA: TGCGCCAGCAGCTTCGGCGCTAATAGCGAGCAGTACTTC. Its protein product is CASSFGANSEQYF.

The rearrangement joins TRBV6-5 to TRBJ1-1, with a tentative D call TRBD1 (5 bases). The germline CDR1 and CDR2 sequences are MNHEY and SVGAGI. V gave up 2 bases and J gave up 0 bases, with 10 bases separating them. The CDR3 is made up of 15 amino acids. The CDR3 DNA sequence: TGTGCCAGCAGTTACGGGGCAGTCATGAACACTGAAGCTTTCTTT. Protein: CASSYGAVMNTEAFF.

The chain couples TRBV27 to TRBJ1-3, with D unclear. This CDR3 has 14 amino acids. The V gene lost 6 bases and the J gene lost 2 bases, with 11 bases spanning the gap. Germline V gene sequence: CDR1 MNHEY, CDR2 SMNVEV (reference sequence). The DNA for the CDR3 is TGTGCCAGCAGCTTCGGCAGAACTGGAAACACCATATATTTT. Its protein product is CASSFGRTGNTIYF.

The chain couples TRBV18 to TRBJ1-4; D uncertain. Trimming removed 1 base from V and 4 bases from J, with 7 bases in between. Germline lookup yields CDR1 KGHSH and CDR2 LQKENI. This CDR3 has 14 residues. CDR3 region: CASSPQVVNEKLFF. For the CDR3, the DNA is TGTGCCAGCTCACCACAGGTTGTTAATGAAAAACTGTTTTTT.

The chain is built from TRBV9 and TRBJ2-3; D is possibly TRBD2 (5 bases). The V gene's germline CDR1 is SGDLS and CDR2 YYNGEE. The ends were cut back, 3 bases at V and 2 bases at J, with 13 bases in the middle. The CDR3 runs to 15 residues. CDR3 loop: CASSGHSGNTDTQYF. CDR3 DNA sequence: TGTGCCAGCAGCGGGCATTCGGGGAACACAGATACGCAGTATTTT.

The chain joins TRBV3-1 (or the pseudogene TRBV3-2) to TRBJ2-1; weak D call: TRBD2 (6 bases). V was clipped by 4 bases and J by 10 bases, with 8 bases between them. The CDR3 is made up of 11 amino acids. Germline assignment: CDR1 LGHDT and CDR2 YNNKEL (reference sequence). The DNA for the CDR3 is TGTGCCAGCAGCCTGAGCGGGGAGCAGTTCTTC. Amino acid sequence: CASSLSGEQFF.

This chain joins TRBV5-6 and TRBJ1-5; D perhaps matches TRBD1 (5 bases). Trimming shortened V by 1 base and J by 6 bases, and 11 bases separated the two germline ends. Germline CDR1 reads SGHDT; CDR2 reads YYEEEE. The CDR3 is 14 amino acids. For the CDR3, the DNA is TGTGCCAGCAGCTTGACCGCTGGGGGTCAGCCCCAGCATTTT. This translates into CASSLTAGGQPQHF. The full variable domain, completed using reference TRBV5-6 and TRBJ1-5, is DAGVTQSPTHLIKTRGQQVTLRCSPKSGHDTVSWYQQALGQGPQFIFQYYEEEERQRGNFPDRFSGHQFPNYSSELNVNALLLGDSALYLCASSLTAGGQPQHFGDGTRLSIL.

J is TRBJ2-2 and V is TRBV18; no definite D call. The V end lost 3 bases, the J end lost 7 bases, and 6 bases lay between the germline ends. The CDR3 is 12 residues long. Germline V gene lookup returns CDR1 KGHSH and CDR2 LQKENI. The CDR3 here is CASSPRLGELFF. The DNA for the CDR3 is TGTGCCAGCTCACCTCGCCTCGGGGAGCTGTTTTTT.

The chain recombines TRBV10-3 with TRBJ2-3, with 7 bases matching TRBD1. From germline, CDR1 is ENHRY and CDR2 SYGVKD. V was pared by 8 bases and J by 0 bases, with 2 bases of the junction left unmatched. CDR3 length: 13 amino acids. Here the CDR3 reads CAIGQESTDTQYF. The CDR3 nucleotides read TGTGCCATCGGACAGGAAAGCACAGATACGCAGTATTTT.

This chain uses TRBV11-2 with TRBJ2-7, with 8 bases that match TRBD1. The V gene end was trimmed by 5 bases and the J gene end by 5 bases; junction bases not matched to a gene: 11. In germline, CDR1 is SGHAT, CDR2 FQNNGV. CDR3 length: 15 amino acids. This CDR3 is CASSRIGQGGDEQYF. CDR3 nucleotide sequence: TGTGCCAGCAGCCGCATCGGACAGGGCGGGGACGAGCAGTACTTC.

The chain recombines TRBV7-9 with TRBJ1-2, with D hard to call. CDR1 is SEHNR and CDR2 is FQNEAQ in the germline V gene (reference sequence). CDR3 length: 13 amino acids. Trimming removed 5 bases at V and 6 bases at J, with 13 bases between. The CDR3 sequence is CASSLSSRDGYTF. CDR3 in DNA: TGTGCCAGCAGCCTCTCTTCACGGGATGGCTACACCTTC.

The chain links TRBV12-3 or TRBV12-4 to TRBJ2-3; possibly TRBD1 or TRBD2 for D (6 bases each). CDR3 length: 13 amino acids. Trimming left V 5 bases short and J 6 bases short, with 12 bases between. In DNA, the CDR3 is TGTGCCAGCAGTATTACAGGGAGGGATACGCAGTATTTT. Its protein is CASSITGRDTQYF.

The table lists this clone with a count of one. The V call is TRBV6-5, the J call TRBJ2-2, with TRBD1 as a possible D gene (5 bases). The CDR3 covers 14 residues. V was pared by 6 bases and J by 2 bases, with 10 bases between. Germline loops: CDR1 MNHEY, CDR2 SVGAGI. The CDR3 here is CASSRDPNTGELFF. DNA for the CDR3: TGTGCCAGCAGCAGGGATCCCAACACCGGGGAGCTGTTTTTT.

This rearrangement joins TRBV7-8 to TRBJ2-7; no reliable D call. In germline, CDR1 is SGHVS, CDR2 FQNEAQ. The CDR3 runs 15 residues. Trimming left V 2 bases short and J 2 bases short, with 13 bases between. The CDR3: CASSLSSLPTYEQYF. The CDR3 DNA is TGTGCCAGCAGCTTATCGAGTTTACCCACCTACGAGCAGTACTTC.

The rearrangement links TRBV6-5 to TRBJ1-6, with 10 bases aligning to TRBD1. V dropped 6 bases and J dropped 7; count of bases not matched to a gene: 3. The CDR3 has 14 residues. CDR1 is MNHEY and CDR2 is SVGAGI in the germline V gene. The CDR3 spells CASRRDRGNSPLHF. The CDR3, as DNA: TGTGCCAGCAGAAGGGACAGGGGAAATTCACCCCTCCACTTT.

This rearrangement joins TRBV5-1 to TRBJ1-1; 8 bases align to TRBD1. Germline V gene lookup returns CDR1 SGHRS and CDR2 YFSETQ. Trimming removed 3 bases from V and 5 bases from J; junction bases left unmatched: 3. The CDR3 is 13 residues long. For the CDR3, the DNA is TGCGCCAGCAGCTCAAGACAGGGGACTGAAGCTTTCTTT. This codes for CASSSRQGTEAFF.

The chain couples TRBV2 to TRBJ2-2, with D unclear. Looked up from germline, CDR1 is SNHLY and CDR2 is FYNNEI. The CDR3 runs 13 residues. V lost 6 bases and J 5 bases, leaving 10 bases between the germline ends. The CDR3 DNA sequence: TGTGCCAGCAGACAGTCAGGAACCGGGGAGCTGTTTTTT. As protein: CASRQSGTGELFF.

The CDR3 DNA reads as TGTGCCAGCAGCTTCCGGGACAGAGCGACCGGGGAGCTGTTTTTT. Its translation: CASSFRDRATGELFF. The chain has TRBV5-6 and TRBJ2-2, with 7 nucleotides matching TRBD1. Unmatched junction bases numbered 6, after V lost 2 bases and J lost 5 bases. The length of the CDR3 is 15 residues. Germline-derived CDR1 and CDR2 are SGHDT and YYEEEE.

DNA of the CDR3: TGTGCCAGCAGCTTGGGCACTCCGATATCCTACGAGCAGTACTTC. Protein product: CASSLGTPISYEQYF. The rearrangement joins TRBV5-6 to TRBJ2-7; D remains unclear. The CDR3 is 15 residues long. The germline CDR1 and CDR2 sequences are SGHDT and YYEEEE. V shed 0 bases and J shed 1 base, with 11 bases lying between them.

The chain joins TRBV10-3 to TRBJ2-7; a possible D gene is TRBD1 (5 bases). CDR3 length: 12 amino acids. V gave up 6 bases and J gave up 0 bases, with 6 bases separating them. CDR1 is ENHRY and CDR2 is SYGVKD in the germline V gene. The CDR3: CAISRDSYEQYF. The DNA for the CDR3 is TGTGCCATCAGCAGGGACTCCTACGAGCAGTACTTC.